Listed here are 3 T cell receptor beta chains from one sample, sequenced in a study of CD4 T cells in relation to SARS-CoV-2 and coronaviruses. For these TCRs, the target antigens are not known. CD4+ T cells from unexposed donors were obtained before the COVID-19 pandemic (2011-2018). The cells were cultured for about 10 days before CD4+ T cells were isolated. Libraries were prepared by immunoSEQ multiplex PCR; TCRdb keeps only in-frame clonotypes and omits some of them. The profile shows about 29,000 clones, around 76% of them singletons. The source material was CD4+ T cells from PBMCs, cultured in vitro. The receptors were sampled from a human donor in good health.

The chain uses TRBV20-1 and TRBJ2-1; D not certain. Trimming took 3 bases from V and 3 from J, leaving 9 bases between them. Germline-derived CDR1 and CDR2 are DFQATT and SNEGSKA (reference sequence). The CDR3 is 13 amino acids. The CDR3 sequence is CSASSPLYNEQFF. The CDR3 DNA follows: TGCAGTGCTAGTTCGCCTCTCTACAATGAGCAGTTCTTC.

The rearrangement uses TRBV5-6 and TRBJ1-2; D is unclear. V was shortened by 1 base and J by 1 base, with 8 bases between the two germline ends. Germline loops: CDR1 SGHDT, CDR2 YYEEEE. This CDR3 comprises 14 residues. DNA for the CDR3: TGTGCCAGCAGCTTGCACACGCTTAACTATGGCTACACCTTC. This encodes CASSLHTLNYGYTF.

The V gene is TRBV9, the J gene TRBJ2-5; tentatively, D is TRBD1 (5 bases). Trimming left V 4 bases short and J 7 bases short, with 11 bases between. This CDR3 is 12 amino acids long. Germline lookup yields CDR1 SGDLS and CDR2 YYNGEE. CDR3 amino acids: CASSQEQGTQYF. The CDR3 DNA is TGTGCCAGCAGCCAGGAGCAGGGGACCCAGTACTTC.